The clone carrying this T cell receptor (beta chain) was counted between two and nine times. Antigen: not known. The data were taken from a study of molecular identifiers for immune sequencing clone quantification. Looking at the study overall: RNA from 20,000 or 100,000 naive CD8 cells was split five ways in replicates, with four sequenced. Study-wide points: Whereas naive cells kept under 1% of molecules in clones above 20 RNA copies, such clones held over 97% in effectors.

The V gene end was trimmed by 4 bases and the J gene end by 6 bases; junction bases not matched to a gene: 7. Germline CDR1 reads SGHNT; CDR2 reads YYREEE (reference sequence). The CDR3 runs 16 residues. Sorted inputs of roughly 17,000 to 1,100,000 cells, with 10%, 30% or 50% RNA, yielded naive CD8 libraries. Using a CD8+CD4-CCR7+CD45RA+ phenotype, naive CD8 T cells were sorted. Each CDR3 protein is one row after TCRdb ran MiXCR on the PCR reads. The profile shows 250,000 to 350,000 distinct CDR3 sequences, around a fifth of them singletons. The specimen was naive CD8+ T cells from blood, with Jurkat cell RNA spiked in. Subset indicated: FACS-sorted CD8+CD4-CCR7+CD45RA+ naive T cells. V usage is TRBV5-4 and J usage is TRBJ2-7, with 16 bases fitting TRBD2. The sequence was obtained from a human donor in good health. Some libraries in this study had Jurkat cell RNA spiked in. The CDR3 region is CASSQGLAGGPGEQYF. The DNA of the CDR3 is TGTGCCAGCAGCCAGGGACTAGCGGGAGGGCCCGGCGAGCAGTACTTC. Supplemented by reference TRBV5-4 and TRBJ2-7, the full variable domain reads ETGVTQSPTHLIKTRGQQVTLRCSSQSGHNTVSWYQQALGQGPQFIFQYYREEENGRGNFPPRFSGLQFPNYSSELNVNALELDDSALYLCASSQGLAGGPGEQYFGPGTRLTVT.